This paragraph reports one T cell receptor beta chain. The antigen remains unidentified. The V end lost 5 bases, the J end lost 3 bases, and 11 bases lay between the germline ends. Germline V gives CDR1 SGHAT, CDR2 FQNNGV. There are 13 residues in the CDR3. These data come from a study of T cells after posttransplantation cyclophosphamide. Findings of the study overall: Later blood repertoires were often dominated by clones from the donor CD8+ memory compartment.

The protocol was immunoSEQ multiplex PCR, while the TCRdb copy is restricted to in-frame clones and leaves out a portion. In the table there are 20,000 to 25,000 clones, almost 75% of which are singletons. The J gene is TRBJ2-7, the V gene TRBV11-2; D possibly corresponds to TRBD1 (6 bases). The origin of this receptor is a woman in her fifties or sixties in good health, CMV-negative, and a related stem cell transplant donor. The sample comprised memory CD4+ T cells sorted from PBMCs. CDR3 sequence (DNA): TGTGCCAGCAGCCAGGACAGAAACTACGAGCAGTACTTC. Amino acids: CASSQDRNYEQYF.